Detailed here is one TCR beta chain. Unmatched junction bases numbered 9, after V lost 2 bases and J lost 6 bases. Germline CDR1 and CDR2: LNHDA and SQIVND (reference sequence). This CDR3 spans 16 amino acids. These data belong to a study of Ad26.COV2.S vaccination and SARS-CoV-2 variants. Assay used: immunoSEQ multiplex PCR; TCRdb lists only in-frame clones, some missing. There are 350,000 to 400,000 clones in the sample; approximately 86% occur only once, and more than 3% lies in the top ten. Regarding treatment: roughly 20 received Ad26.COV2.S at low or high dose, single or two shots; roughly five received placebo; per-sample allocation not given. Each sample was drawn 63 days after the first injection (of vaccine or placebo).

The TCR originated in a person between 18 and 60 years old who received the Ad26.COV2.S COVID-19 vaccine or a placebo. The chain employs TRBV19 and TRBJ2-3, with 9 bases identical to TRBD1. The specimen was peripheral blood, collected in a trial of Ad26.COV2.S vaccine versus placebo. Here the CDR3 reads CASSILGTGRGDTQYF. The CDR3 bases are TGTGCCAGTAGTATACTTGGGACAGGGAGAGGGGATACGCAGTATTTT.